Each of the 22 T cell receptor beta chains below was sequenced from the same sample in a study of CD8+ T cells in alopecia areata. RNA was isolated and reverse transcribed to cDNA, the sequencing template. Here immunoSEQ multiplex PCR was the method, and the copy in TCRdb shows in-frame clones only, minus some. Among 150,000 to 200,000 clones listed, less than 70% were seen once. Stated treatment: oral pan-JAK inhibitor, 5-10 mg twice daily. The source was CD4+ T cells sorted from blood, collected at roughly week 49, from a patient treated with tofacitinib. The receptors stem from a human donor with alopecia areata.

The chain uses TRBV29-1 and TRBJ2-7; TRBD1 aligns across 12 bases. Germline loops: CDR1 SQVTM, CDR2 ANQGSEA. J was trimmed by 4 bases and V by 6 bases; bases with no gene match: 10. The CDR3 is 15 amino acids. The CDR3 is CSVAKGTGGVYEQYF. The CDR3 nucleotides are TGCAGCGTGGCTAAAGGGACAGGGGGCGTTTACGAGCAGTACTTC.

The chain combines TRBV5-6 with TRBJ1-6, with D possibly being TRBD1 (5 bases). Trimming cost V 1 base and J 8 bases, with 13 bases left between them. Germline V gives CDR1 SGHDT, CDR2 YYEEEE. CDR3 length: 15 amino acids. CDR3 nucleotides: TGTGCCAGCAGCTTGTGGGGGACCAAGCATTCACCCCTCCACTTT. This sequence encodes CASSLWGTKHSPLHF.

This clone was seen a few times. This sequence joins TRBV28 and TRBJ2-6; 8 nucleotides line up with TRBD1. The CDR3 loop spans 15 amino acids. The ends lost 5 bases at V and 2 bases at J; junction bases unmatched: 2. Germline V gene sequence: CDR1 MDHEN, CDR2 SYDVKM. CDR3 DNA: TGTGCCAGCAGTCAACAGGGGGCTGGGGCCAACGTCCTGACTTTC. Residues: CASSQQGAGANVLTF.

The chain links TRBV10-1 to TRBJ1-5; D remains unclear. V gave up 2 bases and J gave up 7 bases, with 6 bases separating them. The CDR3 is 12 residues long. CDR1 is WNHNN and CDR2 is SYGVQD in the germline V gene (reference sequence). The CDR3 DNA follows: TGCGCCAGCAGTGAGGGCAGCCAGCCCCAGCATTTT. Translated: CASSEGSQPQHF.

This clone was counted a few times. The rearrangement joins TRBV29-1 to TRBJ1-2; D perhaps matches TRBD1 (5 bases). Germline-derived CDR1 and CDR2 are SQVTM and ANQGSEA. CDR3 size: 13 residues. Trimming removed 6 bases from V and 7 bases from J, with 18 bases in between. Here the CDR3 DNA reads TGCAGCGTCCCCACCGGGGCCCGGGTTGGCTACACCTTC. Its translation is CSVPTGARVGYTF.

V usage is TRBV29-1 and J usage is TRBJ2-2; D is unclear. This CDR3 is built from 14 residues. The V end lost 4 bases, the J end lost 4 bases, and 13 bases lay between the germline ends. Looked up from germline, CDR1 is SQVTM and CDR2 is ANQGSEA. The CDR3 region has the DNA TGCAGCGTTGCGTACACATCCTCCACCGGGGAGCTGTTTTTT. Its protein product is CSVAYTSSTGELFF.

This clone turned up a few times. The CDR3 DNA follows: TGCAGCGTTGAAGATCGGGCAGGCCCCTACAATGAGCAGTTCTTC. It encodes CSVEDRAGPYNEQFF. J is TRBJ2-1 and V is TRBV29-1; D not certain. Germline V gene lookup returns CDR1 SQVTM and CDR2 ANQGSEA. V was shortened by 0 bases and J by 2 bases, with 11 bases between the two germline ends. The CDR3 sequence is 15 residues long.

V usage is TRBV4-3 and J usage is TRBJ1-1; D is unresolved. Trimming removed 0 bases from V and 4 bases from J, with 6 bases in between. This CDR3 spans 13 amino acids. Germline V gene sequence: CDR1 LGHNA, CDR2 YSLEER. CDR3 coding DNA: TGCGCCAGCAGCCAAGAGGTTGTCACTGAAGCTTTCTTT. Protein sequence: CASSQEVVTEAFF.

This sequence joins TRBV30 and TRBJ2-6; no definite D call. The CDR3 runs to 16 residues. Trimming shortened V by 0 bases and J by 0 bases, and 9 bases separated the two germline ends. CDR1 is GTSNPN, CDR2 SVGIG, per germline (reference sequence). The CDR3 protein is CAWSVIISSGANVLTF. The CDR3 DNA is TGTGCCTGGAGTGTAATAATCAGCTCTGGGGCCAACGTCCTGACTTTC. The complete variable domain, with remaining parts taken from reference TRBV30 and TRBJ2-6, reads SQTIHQWPATLVQPVGSPLSLECTVEGTSNPNLYWYRQAAGRGLQLLFYSVGIGQISSEVPQNLSASRPQDRQFILSSKKLLLSDSGFYLCAWSVIISSGANVLTFGAGSRLTVL.

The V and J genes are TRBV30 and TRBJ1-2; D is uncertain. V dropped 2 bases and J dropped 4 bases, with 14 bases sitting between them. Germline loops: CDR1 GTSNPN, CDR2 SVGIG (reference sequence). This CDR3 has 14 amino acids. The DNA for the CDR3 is TGTGCCTGGAGTTTGGAACGGAGCCTCTATGGCTACACCTTC. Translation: CAWSLERSLYGYTF.

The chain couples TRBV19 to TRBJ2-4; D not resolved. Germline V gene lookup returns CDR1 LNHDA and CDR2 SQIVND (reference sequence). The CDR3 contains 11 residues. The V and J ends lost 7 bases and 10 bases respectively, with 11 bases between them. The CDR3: CASTFVGIQYF. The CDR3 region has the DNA TGTGCCAGTACTTTCGTTGGAATTCAGTACTTC.

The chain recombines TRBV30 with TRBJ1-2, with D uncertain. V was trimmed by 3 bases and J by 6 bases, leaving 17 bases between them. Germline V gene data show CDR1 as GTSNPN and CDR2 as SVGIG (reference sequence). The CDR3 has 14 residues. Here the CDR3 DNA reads TGTGCCTGGAGAGCCCGGAACGTTCTTGATGGCTACACCTTC. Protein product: CAWRARNVLDGYTF.

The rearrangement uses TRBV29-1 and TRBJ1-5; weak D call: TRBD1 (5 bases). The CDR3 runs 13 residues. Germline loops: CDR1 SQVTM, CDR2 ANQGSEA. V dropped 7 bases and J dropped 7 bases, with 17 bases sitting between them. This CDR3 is CSAMGGEGQPQHF. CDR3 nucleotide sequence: TGCAGCGCCATGGGGGGGGAAGGGCAGCCCCAGCATTTT.

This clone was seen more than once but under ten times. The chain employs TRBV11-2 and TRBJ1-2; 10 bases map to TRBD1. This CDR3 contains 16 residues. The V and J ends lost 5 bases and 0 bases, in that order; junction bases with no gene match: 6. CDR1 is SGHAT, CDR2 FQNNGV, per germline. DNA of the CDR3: TGTGCCAGCAGCGAGACCGGGACAGGGGCTAACTATGGCTACACCTTC. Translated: CASSETGTGANYGYTF.

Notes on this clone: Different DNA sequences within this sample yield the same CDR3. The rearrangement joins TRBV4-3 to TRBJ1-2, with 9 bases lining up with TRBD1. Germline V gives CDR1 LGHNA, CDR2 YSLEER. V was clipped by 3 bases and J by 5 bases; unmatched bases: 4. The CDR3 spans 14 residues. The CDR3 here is CASSQETGGYGYTF. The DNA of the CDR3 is TGCGCCAGCAGCCAGGAGACAGGGGGATATGGCTACACCTTC.

CDR3 loop: CAWGTGGMFF. In DNA, the CDR3 is TGTGCCTGGGGGACCGGGGGTATGTTCTTC. V and J are TRBV30 and TRBJ2-1; D perhaps matches TRBD2 (6 bases). V was trimmed by 5 bases and J by 15 bases, leaving 14 bases between them. This CDR3 region has 10 residues. Germline CDR1 GTSNPN, CDR2 SVGIG (reference sequence).

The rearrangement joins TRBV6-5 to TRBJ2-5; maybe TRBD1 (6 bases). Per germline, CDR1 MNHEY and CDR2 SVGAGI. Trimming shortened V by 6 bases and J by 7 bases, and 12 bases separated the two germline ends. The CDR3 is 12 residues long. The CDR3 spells CASRQGSGTQYF. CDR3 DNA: TGTGCCAGCAGGCAGGGGAGTGGGACCCAGTACTTC.

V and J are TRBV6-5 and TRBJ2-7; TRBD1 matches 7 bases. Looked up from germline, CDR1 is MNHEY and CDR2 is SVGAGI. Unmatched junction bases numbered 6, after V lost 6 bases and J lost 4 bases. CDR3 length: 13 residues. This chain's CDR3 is CASSQGQWYEQYF. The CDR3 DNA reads TGTGCCAGCAGCCAGGGACAGTGGTACGAGCAGTACTTC.

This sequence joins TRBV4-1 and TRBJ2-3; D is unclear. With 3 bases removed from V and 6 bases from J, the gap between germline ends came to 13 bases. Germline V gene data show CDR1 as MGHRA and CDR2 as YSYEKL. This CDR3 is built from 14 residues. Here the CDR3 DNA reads TGCGCCAGCAGCCACCCGGCAAGGGTGGATACGCAGTATTTT. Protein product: CASSHPARVDTQYF.

The CDR3 spells CASSPGDVLSPLHF. The CDR3, as DNA: TGCGCCAGCAGCCCCGGGGACGTACTTTCACCCCTCCACTTT. The V and J genes are TRBV4-3 and TRBJ1-6; tentative D call: TRBD1 (5 bases). Per the germline V gene, CDR1 is LGHNA and CDR2 is YSLEER. The CDR3 sequence is 14 residues long. V gave up 4 bases and J gave up 9 bases, with 13 bases separating them.

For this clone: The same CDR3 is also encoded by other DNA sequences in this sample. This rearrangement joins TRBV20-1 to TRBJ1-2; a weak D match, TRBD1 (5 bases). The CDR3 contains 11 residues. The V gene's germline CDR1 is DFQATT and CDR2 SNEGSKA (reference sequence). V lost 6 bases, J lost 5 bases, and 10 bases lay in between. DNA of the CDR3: TGCAGTGCCCTGGGGGGGTATGGCTACACCTTC. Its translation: CSALGGYGYTF.

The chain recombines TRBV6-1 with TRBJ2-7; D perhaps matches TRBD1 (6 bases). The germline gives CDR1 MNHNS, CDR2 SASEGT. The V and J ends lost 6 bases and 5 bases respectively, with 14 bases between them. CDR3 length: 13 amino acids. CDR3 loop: CASSHRVTNEQYF. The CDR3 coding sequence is TGTGCCAGCAGCCACAGGGTTACGAACGAGCAGTACTTC.